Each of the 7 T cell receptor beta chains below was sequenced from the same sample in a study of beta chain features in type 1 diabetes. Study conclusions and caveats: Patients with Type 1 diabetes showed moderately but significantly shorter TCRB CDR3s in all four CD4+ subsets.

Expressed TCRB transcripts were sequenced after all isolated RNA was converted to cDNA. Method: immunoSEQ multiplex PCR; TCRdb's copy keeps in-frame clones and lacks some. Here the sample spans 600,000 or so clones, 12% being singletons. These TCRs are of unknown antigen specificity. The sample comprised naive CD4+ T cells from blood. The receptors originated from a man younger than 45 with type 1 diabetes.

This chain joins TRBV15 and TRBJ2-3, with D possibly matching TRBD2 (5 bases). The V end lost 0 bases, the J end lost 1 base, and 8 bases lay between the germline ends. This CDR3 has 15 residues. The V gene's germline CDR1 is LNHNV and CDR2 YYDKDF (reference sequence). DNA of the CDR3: TGTGCCACCAGCAGAGAGAGGGCCGGCACAGATACGCAGTATTTT. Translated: CATSRERAGTDTQYF. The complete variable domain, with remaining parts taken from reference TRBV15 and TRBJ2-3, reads DAMVIQNPRYQVTQFGKPVTLSCSQTLNHNVMYWYQQKSSQAPKLLFHYYDKDFNNEADTPDNFQSRRPNTSFCFLDIRSPGLGDTAMYLCATSRERAGTDTQYFGPGTRLTVL.

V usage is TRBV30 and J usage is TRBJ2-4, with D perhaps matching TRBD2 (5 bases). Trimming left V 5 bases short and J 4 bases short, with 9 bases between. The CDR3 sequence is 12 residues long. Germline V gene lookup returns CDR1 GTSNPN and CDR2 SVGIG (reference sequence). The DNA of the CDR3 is TGTGCCTGGGGTCCGGGAAAAAACATTCAGTACTTC. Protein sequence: CAWGPGKNIQYF.

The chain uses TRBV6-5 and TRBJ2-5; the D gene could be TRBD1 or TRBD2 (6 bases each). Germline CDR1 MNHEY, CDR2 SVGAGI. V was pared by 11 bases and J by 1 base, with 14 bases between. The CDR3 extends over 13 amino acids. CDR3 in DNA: TGTGCCGCCAGGAGGGGGGTCCAAGAGACCCAGTACTTC. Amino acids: CAARRGVQETQYF.

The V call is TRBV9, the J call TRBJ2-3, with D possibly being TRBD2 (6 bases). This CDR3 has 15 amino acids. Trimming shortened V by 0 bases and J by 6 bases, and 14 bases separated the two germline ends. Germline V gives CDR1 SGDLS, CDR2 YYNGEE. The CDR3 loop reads CASSVGGGLSDTQYF. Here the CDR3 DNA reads TGTGCCAGCAGCGTAGGTGGGGGACTGTCGGATACGCAGTATTTT.

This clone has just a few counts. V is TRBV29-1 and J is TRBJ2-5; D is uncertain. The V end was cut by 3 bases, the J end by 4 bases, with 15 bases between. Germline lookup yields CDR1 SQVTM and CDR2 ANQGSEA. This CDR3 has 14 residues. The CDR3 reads CSVEETYLGETQYF. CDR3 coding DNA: TGCAGCGTTGAGGAGACATACCTGGGAGAGACCCAGTACTTC.

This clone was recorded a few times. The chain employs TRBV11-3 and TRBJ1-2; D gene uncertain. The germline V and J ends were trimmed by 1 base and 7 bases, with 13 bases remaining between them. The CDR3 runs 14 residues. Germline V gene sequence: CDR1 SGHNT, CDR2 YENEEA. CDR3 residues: CASSLGSRTGGYTF. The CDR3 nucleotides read TGTGCCAGCAGCTTAGGTTCTCGAACGGGTGGCTACACCTTC. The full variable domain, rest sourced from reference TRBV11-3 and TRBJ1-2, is EAGVVQSPRYKIIEKKQPVAFWCNPISGHNTLYWYLQNLGQGPELLIRYENEEAVDDSQLPKDRFSAERLKGVDSTLKIQPAELGDSAVYLCASSLGSRTGGYTFGSGTRLTVV.

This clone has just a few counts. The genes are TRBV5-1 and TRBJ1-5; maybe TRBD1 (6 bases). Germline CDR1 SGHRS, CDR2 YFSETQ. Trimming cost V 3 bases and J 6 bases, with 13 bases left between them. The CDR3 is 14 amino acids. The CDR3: CASSSRGYRQPQHF. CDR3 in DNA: TGCGCCAGCAGCTCCAGGGGTTACCGTCAGCCCCAGCATTTT.